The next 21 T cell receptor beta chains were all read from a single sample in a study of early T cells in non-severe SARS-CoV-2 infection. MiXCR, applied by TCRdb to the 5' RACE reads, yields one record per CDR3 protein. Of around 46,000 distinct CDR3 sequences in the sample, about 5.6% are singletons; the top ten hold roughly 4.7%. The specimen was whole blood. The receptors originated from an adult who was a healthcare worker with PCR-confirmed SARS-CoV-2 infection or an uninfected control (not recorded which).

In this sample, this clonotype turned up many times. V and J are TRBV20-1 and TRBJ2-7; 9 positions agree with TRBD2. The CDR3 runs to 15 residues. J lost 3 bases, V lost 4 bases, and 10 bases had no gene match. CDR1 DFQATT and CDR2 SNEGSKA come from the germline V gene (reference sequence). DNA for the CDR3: TGCAGTGCTACGTCCCCCGGGACTAGCCTCTACGAGCAGTACTTC. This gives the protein CSATSPGTSLYEQYF.

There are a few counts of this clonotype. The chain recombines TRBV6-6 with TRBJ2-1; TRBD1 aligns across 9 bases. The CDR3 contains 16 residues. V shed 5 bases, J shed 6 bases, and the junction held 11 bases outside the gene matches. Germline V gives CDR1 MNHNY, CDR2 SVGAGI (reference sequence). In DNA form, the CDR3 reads TGTGCCAGCAGTAAGCTACCCCCGACAGGGGGCAATGAGCAGTTCTTC. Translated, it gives CASSKLPPTGGNEQFF.

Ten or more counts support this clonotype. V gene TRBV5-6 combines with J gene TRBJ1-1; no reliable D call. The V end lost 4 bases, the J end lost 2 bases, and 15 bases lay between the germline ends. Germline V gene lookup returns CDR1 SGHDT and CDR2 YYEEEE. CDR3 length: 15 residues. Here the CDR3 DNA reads TGTGCCAGCAGCAGACGGACGGAGCGTAACACTGAAGCTTTCTTT. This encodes CASSRRTERNTEAFF.

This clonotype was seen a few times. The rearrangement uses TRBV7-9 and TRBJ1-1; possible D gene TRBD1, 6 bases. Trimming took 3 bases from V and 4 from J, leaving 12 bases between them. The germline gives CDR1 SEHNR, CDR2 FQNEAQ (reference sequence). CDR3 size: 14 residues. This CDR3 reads CASSLFGGPTEAFF. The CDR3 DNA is TGTGCCAGCAGCTTGTTTGGGGGGCCCACTGAAGCTTTCTTT.

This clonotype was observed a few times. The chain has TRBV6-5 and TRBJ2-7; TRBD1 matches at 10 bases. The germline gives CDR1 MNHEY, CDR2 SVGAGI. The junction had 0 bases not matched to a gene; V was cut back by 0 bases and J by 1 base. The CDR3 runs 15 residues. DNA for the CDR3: TGTGCCAGCAGTTACTCGGGACAGGGGTCCTACGAGCAGTACTTC. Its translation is CASSYSGQGSYEQYF.

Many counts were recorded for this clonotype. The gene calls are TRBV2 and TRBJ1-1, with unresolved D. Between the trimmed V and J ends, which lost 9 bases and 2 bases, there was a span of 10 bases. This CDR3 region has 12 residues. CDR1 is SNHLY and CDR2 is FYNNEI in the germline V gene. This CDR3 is CASRPANTEAFF. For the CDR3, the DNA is TGTGCCAGTCGGCCAGCAAACACTGAAGCTTTCTTT.

The CDR3 reads CANIWGYTF. The CDR3, as DNA: TGTGCCAACATCTGGGGCTACACCTTC. This chain links TRBV11-3 with TRBJ1-2; no definite D call. The germline V gene has CDR1 SGHNT and CDR2 YENEEA. The germline V and J ends were trimmed by 10 bases and 8 bases, with 8 bases remaining between them. This CDR3 region has 9 residues. The full variable domain, completed using reference TRBV11-3 and TRBJ1-2, is EAGVVQSPRYKIIEKKQPVAFWCNPISGHNTLYWYLQNLGQGPELLIRYENEEAVDDSQLPKDRFSAERLKGVDSTLKIQPAELGDSAVYLCANIWGYTFGSGTRLTVV.

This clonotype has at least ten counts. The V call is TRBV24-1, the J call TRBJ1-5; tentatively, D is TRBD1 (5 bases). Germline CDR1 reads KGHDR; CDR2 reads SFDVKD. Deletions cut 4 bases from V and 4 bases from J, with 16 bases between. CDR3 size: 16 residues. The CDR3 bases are TGTGCCACCAGTGACCCAGGGACGGAAGGTAATCAGCCCCAGCATTTT. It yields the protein CATSDPGTEGNQPQHF.

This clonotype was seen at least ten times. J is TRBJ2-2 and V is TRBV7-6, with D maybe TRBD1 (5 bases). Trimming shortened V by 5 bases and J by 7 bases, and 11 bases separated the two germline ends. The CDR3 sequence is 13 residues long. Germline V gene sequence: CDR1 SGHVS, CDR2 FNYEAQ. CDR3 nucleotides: TGTGCCAGCAGCCCGACAGTCGGCGGGGAGCTGTTTTTT. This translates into CASSPTVGGELFF.

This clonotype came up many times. The CDR3, as DNA: TGTGCCACCAGGGACAGGGCGCGCAATGAGCAGTTCTTC. Translated, it gives CATRDRARNEQFF. The chain combines TRBV24-1 with TRBJ2-1; 8 nucleotides align to TRBD1. There are 13 residues in the CDR3. CDR1 and CDR2 from the germline V gene are KGHDR and SFDVKD. Losses at the gene ends were 7 bases for V and 6 bases for J; bases not matched to a gene: 4.

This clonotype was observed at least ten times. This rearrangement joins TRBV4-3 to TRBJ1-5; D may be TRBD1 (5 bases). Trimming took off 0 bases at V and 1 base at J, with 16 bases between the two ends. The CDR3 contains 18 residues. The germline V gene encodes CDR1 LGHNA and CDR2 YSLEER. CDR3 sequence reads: CASSQEFFGTLSNQPQHF. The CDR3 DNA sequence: TGCGCCAGCAGCCAAGAGTTTTTCGGGACCCTAAGCAATCAGCCCCAGCATTTT.

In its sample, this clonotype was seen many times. CDR3 sequence (DNA): TGTGCCAGCAGCACCGGGGTAGTCAGGAGCTATGGCTACACCTTC. This codes for CASSTGVVRSYGYTF. The V and J genes are TRBV12-3 or TRBV12-4 and TRBJ1-2; no reliable D call. CDR3 length: 15 amino acids. V gave up 6 bases and J gave up 4 bases, with 18 bases separating them.

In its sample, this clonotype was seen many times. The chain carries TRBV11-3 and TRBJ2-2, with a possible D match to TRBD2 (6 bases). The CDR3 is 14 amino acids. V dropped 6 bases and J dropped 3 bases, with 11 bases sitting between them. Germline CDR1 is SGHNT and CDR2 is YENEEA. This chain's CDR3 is CASSTGLYTGELFF. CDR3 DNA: TGTGCCAGCAGTACGGGACTCTACACCGGGGAGCTGTTTTTT.

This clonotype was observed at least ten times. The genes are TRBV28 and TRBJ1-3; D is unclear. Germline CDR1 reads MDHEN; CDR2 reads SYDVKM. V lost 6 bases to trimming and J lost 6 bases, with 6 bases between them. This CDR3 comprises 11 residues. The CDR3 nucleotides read TGTGCCAGCAGCGGGCAAAACACCATATATTTT. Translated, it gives CASSGQNTIYF. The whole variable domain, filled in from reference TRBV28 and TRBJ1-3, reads DVKVTQSSRYLVKRTGEKVFLECVQDMDHENMFWYRQDPGLGLRLIYFSYDVKMKEKGDIPEGYSVSREKKERFSLILESASTNQTSMYLCASSGQNTIYFGEGSWLTVV.

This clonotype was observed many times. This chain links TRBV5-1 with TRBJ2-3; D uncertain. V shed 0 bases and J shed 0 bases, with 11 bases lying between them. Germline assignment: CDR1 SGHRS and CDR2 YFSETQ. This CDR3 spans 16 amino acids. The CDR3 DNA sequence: TGCGCCAGCAGCTTGGTGTCCCCGGCTAGCACAGATACGCAGTATTTT. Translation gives CASSLVSPASTDTQYF.

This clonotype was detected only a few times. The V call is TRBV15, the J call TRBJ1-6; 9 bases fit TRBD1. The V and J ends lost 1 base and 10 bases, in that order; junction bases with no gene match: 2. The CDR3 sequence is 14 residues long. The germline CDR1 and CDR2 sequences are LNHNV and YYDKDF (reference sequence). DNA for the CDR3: TGTGCCACCAGCAGAGGACAGGGGGGATCACCCCTCCACTTT. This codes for CATSRGQGGSPLHF.

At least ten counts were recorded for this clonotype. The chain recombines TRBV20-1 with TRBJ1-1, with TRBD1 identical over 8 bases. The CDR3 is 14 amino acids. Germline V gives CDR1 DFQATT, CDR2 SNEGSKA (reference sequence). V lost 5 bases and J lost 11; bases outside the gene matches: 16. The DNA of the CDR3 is TGCAGTGCTTCGCTTACTGGACAGGGACGCCTGGCTTTCTTT. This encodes CSASLTGQGRLAFF.

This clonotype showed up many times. The CDR3 coding sequence is TGTGCCAGCAGCTTTGGCACCGGGGAGCTGTTTTTT. Protein sequence: CASSFGTGELFF. V is TRBV7-2 and J is TRBJ2-2; D call uncertain. Trimming shortened V by 3 bases and J by 4 bases, and 3 bases separated the two germline ends. The CDR3 length is 12 residues. Per germline, CDR1 SGHTA and CDR2 FQGNSA.

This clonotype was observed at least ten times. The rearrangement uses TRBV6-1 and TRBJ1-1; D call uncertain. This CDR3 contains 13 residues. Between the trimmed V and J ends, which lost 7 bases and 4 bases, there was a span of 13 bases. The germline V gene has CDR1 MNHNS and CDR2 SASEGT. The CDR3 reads CASTGNRGTEAFF. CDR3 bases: TGTGCCAGCACTGGGAACCGGGGCACTGAAGCTTTCTTT.

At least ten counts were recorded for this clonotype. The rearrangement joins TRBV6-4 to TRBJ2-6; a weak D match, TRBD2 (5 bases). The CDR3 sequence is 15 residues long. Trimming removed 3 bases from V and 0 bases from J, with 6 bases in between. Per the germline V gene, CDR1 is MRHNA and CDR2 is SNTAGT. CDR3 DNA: TGTGCCAGCAGTGAGGACTTCTCTGGGGCCAACGTCCTGACTTTC. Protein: CASSEDFSGANVLTF.

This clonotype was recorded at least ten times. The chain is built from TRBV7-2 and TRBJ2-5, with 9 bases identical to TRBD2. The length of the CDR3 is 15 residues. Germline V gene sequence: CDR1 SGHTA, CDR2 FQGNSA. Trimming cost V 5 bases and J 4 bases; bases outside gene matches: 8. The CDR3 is CASSIPAGGRETQYF. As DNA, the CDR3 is TGTGCCAGCAGCATCCCTGCGGGGGGGCGAGAGACCCAGTACTTC.